A single sample is the source of the 11 T cell receptor beta chains below, sequenced in a study of T cell responses to AZD1222 COVID-19 vaccine. TCRdb keeps only in-frame clones here, not all; method: immunoSEQ multiplex PCR. The table lists approximately 150,000 clones, 90% to 95% of them singletons, with roughly 2.3% in the top ten. The sequencing here drew on peripheral blood, taken on day 0 of AZD1222 vaccination. The receptor set was obtained from an adult in good health.

J is TRBJ2-2 and V is TRBV6-5; no definite D call. Trimming removed 7 bases from V and 5 bases from J, with 5 bases in between. Germline assignment: CDR1 MNHEY and CDR2 SVGAGI. The CDR3 runs 11 residues. The CDR3: CASTQTGELFF. The CDR3 nucleotides read TGTGCCAGCACCCAAACCGGGGAGCTGTTTTTT.

This rearrangement joins TRBV3-1 (or the pseudogene TRBV3-2) to TRBJ2-2, with 8 bases lining up with TRBD2. Unmatched junction bases numbered 13, after V lost 3 bases and J lost 4 bases. Germline V gene sequence: CDR1 LGHDT, CDR2 YNNKEL (reference sequence). This CDR3 region has 18 residues. The CDR3 sequence is CASSHGLAEGIGTGELFF. DNA for the CDR3: TGTGCCAGCAGCCATGGACTAGCCGAAGGGATAGGCACCGGGGAGCTGTTTTTT.

V and J are TRBV29-1 and TRBJ2-5; possibly TRBD1 for D (6 bases). CDR3 length: 13 amino acids. Trimming shortened V by 6 bases and J by 3 bases, and 14 bases separated the two germline ends. Germline assignment: CDR1 SQVTM and CDR2 ANQGSEA. CDR3 DNA: TGCAGCGTCCTAACTACAGGGAAAGAGACCCAGTACTTC. Protein: CSVLTTGKETQYF.

This chain joins TRBV18 and TRBJ1-3, with 9 bases aligning to TRBD1. The J segment lost 3 bases and the V segment lost 3 bases, leaving 9 bases of the junction unmatched. Per the germline V gene, CDR1 is KGHSH and CDR2 is LQKENI. The CDR3 contains 17 residues. CDR3 bases: TGTGCCAGCTCACCTTTAGCCGGGACAGGGAATGGAAACACCATATATTTT. It translates to CASSPLAGTGNGNTIYF. Supplemented by reference TRBV18 and TRBJ1-3, the full variable domain reads NAGVMQNPRHLVRRRGQEARLRCSPMKGHSHVYWYRQLPEEGLKFMVYLQKENIIDESGMPKERFSAEFPKEGPSILRIQQVVRGDSAAYFCASSPLAGTGNGNTIYFGEGSWLTVV.

The V and J genes are TRBV11-3 and TRBJ2-1, with 14 bases lining up with TRBD2. Trimming took 5 bases from V and 1 from J; bases not matched to a gene: 4. Germline loops: CDR1 SGHNT, CDR2 YENEEA. This CDR3 is 17 amino acids long. The CDR3, as DNA: TGTGCCAGCAGCCCGGGACTAGCGGGAGTATCCTACAATGAGCAGTTCTTC. Residues: CASSPGLAGVSYNEQFF.

The genes are TRBV19 and TRBJ2-1; the D is unclear. Trimming shortened V by 6 bases and J by 5 bases, and 20 bases separated the two germline ends. This CDR3 has 16 residues. Germline V gene data show CDR1 as LNHDA and CDR2 as SQIVND (reference sequence). In DNA, the CDR3 is TGTGCCAGTAGCCCATTAGAAACAATAGTAAACAATGAGCAGTTCTTC. As protein: CASSPLETIVNNEQFF.

The chain joins TRBV5-6 to TRBJ1-5, with 8 bases identical to TRBD1. V shed 1 base and J 6 bases; nucleotides not matched to a gene: 3. Germline assignment: CDR1 SGHDT and CDR2 YYEEEE. The CDR3 contains 14 residues. In DNA, the CDR3 is TGTGCCAGCAGCTTGCAGGGGGCCCTTCAGCCCCAGCATTTT. Protein sequence: CASSLQGALQPQHF.

The gene calls are TRBV13 and TRBJ1-3; 7 bases are a match to TRBD1. CDR3 length: 16 amino acids. The ends lost 5 bases at V and 0 bases at J; junction bases unmatched: 7. Germline lookup yields CDR1 PRHDT and CDR2 FYEKMQ (reference sequence). The CDR3 loop reads CASSLNRGISGNTIYF. Here the CDR3 DNA reads TGTGCCAGCAGCCTCAACAGGGGAATCTCTGGAAACACCATATATTTT.

The V gene is TRBV7-9, the J gene TRBJ2-3; no definite D call. This CDR3 comprises 15 residues. V gave up 4 bases and J gave up 1 base, with 12 bases separating them. In germline, CDR1 is SEHNR, CDR2 FQNEAQ (reference sequence). The CDR3 DNA sequence: TGTGCCAGCAGCTCTCTCGGGTGGGGCACAGATACGCAGTATTTT. The encoded protein is CASSSLGWGTDTQYF.

This sequence joins TRBV18 and TRBJ1-1; maybe TRBD1 (5 bases). The CDR3 is made up of 13 amino acids. The V gene's germline CDR1 is KGHSH and CDR2 LQKENI. V was trimmed by 6 bases and J by 1 base, leaving 9 bases between them. The CDR3 sequence: CASSVGQNTEAFF. The CDR3 DNA reads TGTGCCAGCTCCGTCGGACAGAACACTGAAGCTTTCTTT.

This clone was picked up one time. The chain is built from TRBV3-1 (or the pseudogene TRBV3-2) and TRBJ2-1; D is perhaps TRBD1 or TRBD2 (5 bases each). The CDR3 runs to 15 residues. Looked up from germline, CDR1 is LGHDT and CDR2 is YNNKEL (reference sequence). Trimming removed 3 bases from V and 7 bases from J, with 16 bases in between. As DNA, the CDR3 is TGTGCCAGCAGCCAGGGGACGGTCTCGTGGAATGAGCAGTTCTTC. Amino acids: CASSQGTVSWNEQFF.